The following is a TCR beta chain sequence with its context. The antigen remains unidentified. This specimen comes from a study of cytomegalovirus exposure and HLA in healthy donors. Whole-study results and caveats: The majority of TCR sequences were rare, yet some public TCRs appeared in many donors. The authors considered a cluster of highly shared sequence variants likely to be a sequencing artifact. Researchers catalogued 164 TCR beta chains as cytomegalovirus-associated.

In the PCR, 60 Vbeta and 13 Jbeta primers were used. This table comes from immunoSEQ multiplex PCR, and its TCRdb copy is limited to in-frame clones, with some not included. This sample carries about 130,000 clones, approximately 60% of them seen once, and the ten largest clones take 1.6%. Sequenced: PBMCs. The receptor was isolated from a human donor in good health.

The CDR3 DNA follows: TGTGCCAGCAGCTTGGGCAGTTCAAACTATGGCTACACCTTC. This translates into CASSLGSSNYGYTF. The chain employs TRBV5-6 and TRBJ1-2; D is uncertain. The CDR3 totals 14 residues. The ends were cut back, 0 bases at V and 2 bases at J, with 8 bases in the middle. CDR1 is SGHDT, CDR2 YYEEEE, per germline.